Presented here are 18 T cell receptor beta chains from one specimen sequenced in a study of blood T cells in healthy people across ages. The second PCR ran roughly 7 to 12 cycles with a sample-barcoded 5' primer and J-beta primers. Each CDR3 protein gets one entry after TCRdb re-called the 5' RACE reads with MiXCR. Of over a million distinct CDR3 sequences detected, 35% to 45% appear once; the ten largest clones hold roughly 3.7%. Material: blood. These receptor sequences come from a woman aged 18-29 years in good health.

In this sample, this clonotype turned up a few times. The J gene is TRBJ2-3, the V gene TRBV18; 11 bases agree with TRBD2. The V gene end was trimmed by 0 bases and the J gene end by 6 bases; junction bases not matched to a gene: 8. Per germline, CDR1 KGHSH and CDR2 LQKENI. The CDR3 extends over 17 amino acids. CDR3 amino acids: CASSPPLVAGGKDTQYF. CDR3 nucleotides: TGTGCCAGCTCACCACCCCTTGTAGCGGGAGGGAAGGATACGCAGTATTTT. Full variable domain (missing parts from reference TRBV18 and TRBJ2-3): NAGVMQNPRHLVRRRGQEARLRCSPMKGHSHVYWYRQLPEEGLKFMVYLQKENIIDESGMPKERFSAEFPKEGPSILRIQQVVRGDSAAYFCASSPPLVAGGKDTQYFGPGTRLTVL.

This chain links TRBV20-1 with TRBJ2-1; D may be TRBD2 (5 bases). V was trimmed by 0 bases and J by 3 bases, leaving 12 bases between them. The germline V gene encodes CDR1 DFQATT and CDR2 SNEGSKA (reference sequence). The CDR3 spans 15 residues. The CDR3: CSARDPKSGYNEQFF. The CDR3 DNA follows: TGCAGTGCTAGAGACCCCAAGAGCGGCTACAATGAGCAGTTCTTC.

This chain links TRBV5-4 with TRBJ1-1, with 9 bases aligning to TRBD1. The CDR3 consists of 12 residues. The germline V gene has CDR1 SGHNT and CDR2 YYREEE (reference sequence). Trimming cost V 1 base and J 10 bases; bases outside gene matches: 2. DNA for the CDR3: TGTGCCAGCAGCTTGAAGACAGGGGGAGCTTTCTTT. Protein product: CASSLKTGGAFF.

CDR3: CAISEWMGHYNEQFF. CDR3 sequence (DNA): TGTGCCATCAGTGAGTGGATGGGGCATTACAATGAGCAGTTCTTC. The chain carries TRBV10-3 and TRBJ2-1; a possible D gene is TRBD1 (5 bases). Germline lookup yields CDR1 ENHRY and CDR2 SYGVKD. The V and J ends lost 1 base and 4 bases respectively, with 11 bases between them. This CDR3 is 15 amino acids long.

The V and J genes are TRBV7-9 and TRBJ2-1; 8 bases align to TRBD2. The CDR3 is made up of 15 amino acids. From germline, CDR1 is SEHNR and CDR2 FQNEAQ (reference sequence). V shed 4 bases, J shed 5 bases, and the junction held 7 bases outside the gene matches. The CDR3 reads CASSSSGLANNEQFF. The CDR3 region has the DNA TGTGCCAGCAGCTCGTCAGGACTAGCAAACAATGAGCAGTTCTTC.

The chain uses TRBV2 and TRBJ2-1; D is tentatively TRBD1 or TRBD2 (5 bases each). The germline V gene has CDR1 SNHLY and CDR2 FYNNEI. The CDR3 contains 14 residues. In nucleotides, the CDR3 is TGTGCTTCGAGGGGAGTAGGAGGTAGAAATGAGCAGTTCTTC. Its translation: CASRGVGGRNEQFF.

This clonotype was picked up a small number of times. The chain couples TRBV4-3 to TRBJ2-7; TRBD2 might be the D (5 bases). The CDR3 spans 14 residues. In germline, CDR1 is LGHNA, CDR2 YSLEER. Trimming cost V 1 base and J 3 bases, with 10 bases left between them. In DNA form, the CDR3 reads TGCGCCAGCAGCCAAGTGGGGAGAGGCTACGAGCAGTACTTC. This translates into CASSQVGRGYEQYF.

This clonotype came up many times. J is TRBJ2-1 and V is TRBV6-5, with 7 bases that match TRBD2. The CDR3 is 15 amino acids. Germline assignment: CDR1 MNHEY and CDR2 SVGAGI. After removal of 2 bases from V and 0 bases from J, the junction contained 1 base not matched to a gene. For the CDR3, the DNA is TGTGCCAGCAGTTACGGCGGGAGCTCCTACAATGAGCAGTTCTTC. Amino acid sequence: CASSYGGSSYNEQFF.

A remark on this clonotype: The junction departs from germline at one end; a sequencing error may be responsible. The chain combines TRBV5-1 with TRBJ1-6; D gene ambiguous. The CDR3 has 13 residues. CDR1 and CDR2 from the germline V gene are SGHRS and YFSETQ. The chain's CDR3 is CASSLAGRSPPHF. As DNA, the CDR3 is TGCGCCAGCAGCTTGGCCGGAAGGTCACCCCCCCACTTT.

The rearrangement links TRBV7-2 to TRBJ2-5; a weak D match, TRBD2 (7 bases). The ends were cut back, 4 bases at V and 7 bases at J, with 19 bases in the middle. The germline gives CDR1 SGHTA, CDR2 FQGNSA. The CDR3 extends over 15 amino acids. The CDR3, as DNA: TGTGCCAGCAGCTCCCAATCGGGGGGCGTAGGGACCCAGTACTTC. This encodes CASSSQSGGVGTQYF.

The J gene is TRBJ1-2, the V gene TRBV15; the D is unclear. The germline V gene encodes CDR1 LNHNV and CDR2 YYDKDF (reference sequence). Trimming cost V 0 bases and J 4 bases, with 9 bases left between them. There are 14 residues in the CDR3. The CDR3 is CATSRDPNLYGYTF. Written as DNA, the CDR3 is TGTGCCACCAGCAGAGATCCAAACCTCTATGGCTACACCTTC.

This clonotype was picked up a small number of times. The chain's CDR3 is CASRSTGPNTEAFF. The CDR3 coding sequence is TGTGCCAGCCGATCGACAGGGCCCAACACTGAAGCTTTCTTT. The genes are TRBV21-1 and TRBJ1-1; TRBD1 is the table's D call, not checked against the DNA. TRBV21-1 is a pseudogene locus. The CDR3 is made up of 14 amino acids.

As to this clonotype: Being one base from a much bigger clone, this may be a read error. The genes are TRBV4-3 and TRBJ2-1, with D tentatively TRBD2 (5 bases). The CDR3 consists of 16 residues. Germline V gene sequence: CDR1 LGHNA, CDR2 YSLEER. V was cut by 2 bases and J by 5 bases, with 16 bases left in between. The CDR3 protein is CASSQRGRAVNNEQFF. Here the CDR3 DNA reads TGCGCCAGCAGCCAACGTGGACGAGCGGTGAACAATGAGCAGTTCTTC.

As for this clonotype: Since a much larger clone is just one base distant, this may be a read error. The chain joins TRBV6-4 to TRBJ2-6; no clear D. Germline V gene sequence: CDR1 MRHNA, CDR2 SNTAGT. The CDR3 consists of 14 residues. The CDR3 DNA sequence: TGTGCCCGCAGTGACATATCTGGGGCCAACGTCCTGACTTTC. Its translation: CARSDISGANVLTF.

The rearrangement links TRBV4-3 to TRBJ2-3; TRBD1 agrees at 9 bases. The CDR3 length is 15 residues. The V gene's germline CDR1 is LGHNA and CDR2 YSLEER. Trimming removed 3 bases from V and 6 bases from J; junction bases left unmatched: 7. Here the CDR3 DNA reads TGCGCCAGCAGCCAGACGGGACAGGGTGTTGATACGCAGTATTTT. This encodes CASSQTGQGVDTQYF.

The chain couples TRBV7-6 to TRBJ2-5; possible D gene TRBD1, 5 bases. V gave up 5 bases and J gave up 2 bases, with 15 bases separating them. The CDR3 runs to 15 residues. CDR1 and CDR2 (germline): SGHVS, FNYEAQ. CDR3 sequence: CASSTTTTGQETQYF. In DNA form, the CDR3 reads TGTGCCAGCAGCACAACTACCACAGGACAAGAGACCCAGTACTTC.

The rearrangement joins TRBV27 to TRBJ1-2; 8 bases match TRBD1. V shed 6 bases and J 7 bases; nucleotides not matched to a gene: 10. The V gene's germline CDR1 is MNHEY and CDR2 SMNVEV (reference sequence). The length of the CDR3 is 14 residues. CDR3 region: CASSLRTGLIGYTF. CDR3 coding DNA: TGTGCCAGCAGCCTTAGGACAGGGCTAATTGGCTACACCTTC.

This chain joins TRBV2 and TRBJ1-2; tentatively, D is TRBD1 (5 bases). The CDR3 covers 11 residues. CDR1 and CDR2 from the germline V gene are SNHLY and FYNNEI. V lost 4 bases, J lost 11 bases, and 11 bases lay in between. CDR3 amino acids: CASSVRDVYTF. CDR3 coding DNA: TGTGCCAGCAGTGTCCGGGACGTTTACACCTTC.